This record covers a single T cell receptor beta chain. This sample stems from a study of cytomegalovirus exposure and HLA in healthy donors. Study as a whole: Around 80 million unique TCRs from HLA-typed donors were held in an early data release.

PCR was performed using 60 Vbeta and 13 Jbeta primers. Profiling relied on immunoSEQ multiplex PCR, and the TCRdb table lists in-frame clones only, not all of them. Seen here are 150,000 to 200,000 clones, 65% to 85% observed once, and the top ten hold around 2.5%. With V trimmed by 5 bases and J by 6 bases, 9 bases remained unmatched. The CDR3 contains 15 residues. Germline CDR1 reads MNHEY; CDR2 reads SVGAGI. The receptor comes from a woman between 35 and 50 years old in good health and CMV-seropositive. The rearrangement uses TRBV6-5 and TRBJ1-2, with TRBD1 matching 10 bases. Sample: PBMCs. CDR3 amino acids: CASSPTTGGEDGYTF. The CDR3 DNA reads as TGTGCCAGCAGTCCGACGACAGGGGGCGAAGATGGCTACACCTTC.